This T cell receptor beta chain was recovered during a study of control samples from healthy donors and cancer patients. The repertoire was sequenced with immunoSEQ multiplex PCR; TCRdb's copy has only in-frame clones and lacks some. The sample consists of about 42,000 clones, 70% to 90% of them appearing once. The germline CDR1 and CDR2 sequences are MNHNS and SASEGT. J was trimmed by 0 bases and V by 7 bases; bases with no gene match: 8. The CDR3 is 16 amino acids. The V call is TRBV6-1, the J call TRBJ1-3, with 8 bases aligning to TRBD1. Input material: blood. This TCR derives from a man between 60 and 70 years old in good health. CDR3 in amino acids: CASTETGARSGNTIYF. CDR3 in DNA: TGTGCCAGCACTGAGACAGGGGCGCGCTCTGGAAACACCATATATTTT.